These 10 T cell receptor beta chains came from one sample sequenced in a study of vaccination effects on CD4 cells after COVID-19. Before sequencing took place, the ViraFEST assay used viral peptide pools to expand antigen-specific CD4+ T cells. Upon completion of about 10 days in culture, CD4+ T cells were isolated. Participants got two doses of BNT162b2 or mRNA-1273 vaccine. No antigen is known for these receptors. The data were produced by immunoSEQ multiplex PCR, yet TCRdb's version contains in-frame clones alone and is incomplete. The profile shows fewer than 80,000 clones, around 74% of them singletons. The sample was CD4+ T cells from PBMCs cultured with HCoV-229E spike peptides, taken after COVID-19 vaccination. These receptors originate from a human donor who received a COVID-19 vaccine.

The rearrangement joins TRBV18 to TRBJ1-4, with 9 bases identical to TRBD1. The V gene's germline CDR1 is KGHSH and CDR2 LQKENI. This CDR3 spans 15 amino acids. The V gene end was trimmed by 3 bases and the J gene end by 5 bases; junction bases not matched to a gene: 4. Here the CDR3 DNA reads TGTGCCAGCTCACCCCAGACAGGGGGAAATGAAAAACTGTTTTTT. Its translation is CASSPQTGGNEKLFF.

The rearrangement uses TRBV5-8 and TRBJ2-7; D gene uncertain. The germline gives CDR1 SGHTS, CDR2 YDEGEE. This CDR3 comprises 13 residues. Trimming pared 1 base from V and 4 bases from J, leaving 9 bases between. CDR3 in DNA: TGTGCCAGCAGCTTGCGGTCAGATTACGAGCAGTACGTC. Translating it yields CASSLRSDYEQYV.

This clone was observed once. This rearrangement joins TRBV5-1 to TRBJ1-6; D is undetermined. The V end was cut by 4 bases, the J end by 7 bases, with 12 bases between. This CDR3 is 14 amino acids long. CDR1 SGHRS and CDR2 YFSETQ come from the germline V gene. Here the CDR3 DNA reads TGCGCCAGCAGCGGACCAGGAGGGAATTCACCCCTCCACTTT. Protein: CASSGPGGNSPLHF.

This clone has just a few counts. The rearrangement joins TRBV6-5 to TRBJ2-5; TRBD2 matches 7 bases. The CDR3 has 14 residues. CDR1 is MNHEY, CDR2 SVGAGI, per germline. V was clipped by 2 bases and J by 5 bases; unmatched bases: 5. DNA for the CDR3: TGTGCCAGCAGTTACGGTCTGGGGGGGGAGACCCAGTACTTC. It encodes CASSYGLGGETQYF.

The CDR3 DNA is TGTGCCAGCATGAAAGAGGGGGCTATTAACTATGGCTACACCTTC. This sequence encodes CASMKEGAINYGYTF. This rearrangement joins TRBV2 to TRBJ1-2; TRBD1 aligns across 7 bases. Per the germline V gene, CDR1 is SNHLY and CDR2 is FYNNEI. The ends lost 7 bases at V and 1 base at J; junction bases unmatched: 9. This CDR3 has 15 residues.

V is TRBV5-6 and J is TRBJ2-2; D unresolved. The V gene lost 0 bases and the J gene lost 0 bases, with 9 bases spanning the gap. The germline CDR1 and CDR2 sequences are SGHDT and YYEEEE. The CDR3 covers 16 residues. CDR3 loop: CASSLELSANTGELFF. In nucleotides, the CDR3 is TGTGCCAGCAGCTTGGAACTCTCCGCGAACACCGGGGAGCTGTTTTTT.

This sequence joins TRBV5-1 and TRBJ2-1; 10 bases line up with TRBD1. Germline loops: CDR1 SGHRS, CDR2 YFSETQ. Unmatched junction bases numbered 7, after V lost 4 bases and J lost 9 bases. The CDR3 is made up of 14 amino acids. CDR3 DNA: TGCGCCAGCAGCGCACCGGGACAGGGGTTTGAGCAGTTCTTC. This codes for CASSAPGQGFEQFF.

The rearrangement uses TRBV19 and TRBJ1-1, with 8 positions matching TRBD1. Germline CDR1 reads LNHDA; CDR2 reads SQIVND (reference sequence). The CDR3 extends over 15 amino acids. After removal of 3 bases from V and 0 bases from J, the junction contained 3 bases not matched to a gene. CDR3 protein: CASSMRDRLNTEAFF. In DNA form, the CDR3 reads TGTGCCAGTAGTATGCGGGACAGGCTGAACACTGAAGCTTTCTTT.

This rearrangement joins TRBV5-1 to TRBJ1-2; TRBD1 matches at 9 bases. This CDR3 is built from 14 residues. The J segment lost 8 bases and the V segment lost 5 bases, leaving 10 bases of the junction unmatched. Germline loops: CDR1 SGHRS, CDR2 YFSETQ. The chain's CDR3 is CASSLSQGARGYTF. The CDR3 nucleotides read TGCGCCAGCAGTCTTTCACAGGGGGCGCGAGGCTACACCTTC. The full variable domain, with the rest looked up from reference TRBV5-1 and TRBJ1-2, is KAGVTQTPRYLIKTRGQQVTLSCSPISGHRSVSWYQQTPGQGLQFLFEYFSETQRNKGNFPGRFSGRQFSNSRSEMNVSTLELGDSALYLCASSLSQGARGYTFGSGTRLTVV.

The J gene is TRBJ1-2, the V gene TRBV2; unclear D gene. Looked up from germline, CDR1 is SNHLY and CDR2 is FYNNEI. Trimming pared 7 bases from V and 4 bases from J, leaving 19 bases between. This CDR3 is built from 15 residues. The CDR3 reads CASKVGTENIYGYTF. CDR3 DNA sequence: TGTGCCAGCAAGGTTGGAACAGAGAACATCTATGGCTACACCTTC.